The 18 T cell receptor beta chains given below trace back to one sample, sequenced in a study of OX40 agonist ivuxolimab in advanced cancers. Library creation used the immunoSEQ multiplex PCR assay. The clones in this table, taken by TCRdb from immuneACCESS, are in-frame only. Not every clone is retained; where verified, under half of the shortfall comes from an unresolved V gene, and the cause of the rest is unknown. For this sample the table gives 75,000 to 100,000 clones, of which over 75% were detected only once. The ten largest clones take up roughly 0.33% of the sample. The source material was CD4+ or CD8+ T cells sorted from blood, sampled in a trial of the OX40 agonist ivuxolimab. All receptors derive from an adult with an advanced solid tumor such as melanoma, head and neck, liver or kidney cancer.

The chain recombines TRBV7-3 with TRBJ2-2; 7 bases agree with TRBD2. CDR1 and CDR2 from the germline V gene are SGHTA and FQGTGA. Losses at the gene ends were 5 bases for V and 5 bases for J; bases not matched to a gene: 14. This CDR3 has 17 amino acids. This CDR3 is CASSPWGGGSGTGELFF. In DNA, the CDR3 is TGTGCCAGCAGCCCCTGGGGAGGCGGGAGTGGTACCGGGGAGCTGTTTTTT.

This chain links TRBV20-1 with TRBJ1-1; no clear D gene. This CDR3 has 10 amino acids. V shed 7 bases and J shed 5 bases, with 8 bases lying between them. In germline, CDR1 is DFQATT, CDR2 SNEGSKA (reference sequence). CDR3 loop: CSVRGTEAFF. The CDR3 DNA sequence: TGCAGTGTTCGAGGGACTGAAGCTTTCTTT.

This clone was observed a few times. The genes are TRBV7-2 and TRBJ2-2; 7 bases are shared with TRBD1. Looked up from germline, CDR1 is SGHTA and CDR2 is FQGNSA. CDR3 length: 15 residues. V lost 7 bases and J lost 6; bases outside the gene matches: 11. CDR3 loop: CASTSFDRAAGELFF. The CDR3 coding sequence is TGTGCCAGCACCTCTTTCGACAGGGCGGCCGGGGAGCTGTTTTTT.

This chain links TRBV5-4 with TRBJ2-1, with 12 bases identical to TRBD2. The J segment lost 9 bases and the V segment lost 4 bases, leaving 5 bases of the junction unmatched. This CDR3 is built from 14 residues. Germline V lookup: CDR1 SGHNT, CDR2 YYREEE (reference sequence). CDR3 in DNA: TGTGCCAGCAGCCTAGCGGGAGGGCCGCGTGAGCAGTTCTTC. It encodes CASSLAGGPREQFF.

The rearrangement links TRBV4-2 to TRBJ1-4; tentative D call: TRBD1 (5 bases). Germline V gene sequence: CDR1 LGHNA, CDR2 YNFKEQ. There are 15 residues in the CDR3. V was trimmed by 4 bases and J by 5 bases, leaving 14 bases between them. CDR3 DNA: TGTGCCAGCAGCCCGGAACGACAGCCCAATGAAAAACTGTTTTTT. It specifies CASSPERQPNEKLFF.

V usage is TRBV7-9 and J usage is TRBJ2-3; TRBD2 aligns across 10 bases. Germline V CDR1 and CDR2: SEHNR, FQNEAQ (reference sequence). CDR3 length: 16 amino acids. The ends lost 6 bases at V and 2 bases at J; junction bases unmatched: 8. The CDR3 protein is CASSISGRAFTDTQYF. The CDR3 nucleotides read TGTGCCAGCAGTATAAGCGGGAGGGCCTTCACAGATACGCAGTATTTT.

The rearrangement links TRBV20-1 to TRBJ2-5; TRBD2 agrees at 9 bases. The CDR3 has 11 residues. CDR1 is DFQATT and CDR2 is SNEGSKA in the germline V gene (reference sequence). V lost 6 bases, J lost 5 bases, and 1 base stayed unmatched. CDR3 amino acids: CSAGLAETQYF. CDR3 bases: TGCAGTGCCGGACTAGCGGAGACCCAGTACTTC.

The chain joins TRBV28 to TRBJ1-5, with a tentative D call TRBD1 (5 bases). In germline, CDR1 is MDHEN, CDR2 SYDVKM. The V end lost 1 base, the J end lost 8 bases, and 12 bases lay between the germline ends. This CDR3 comprises 14 residues. In nucleotides, the CDR3 is TGTGCCAGCAGTTTATTGGGGGTAAGGGAGCCCCAGCATTTT. It codes for CASSLLGVREPQHF.

The chain is built from TRBV10-1 and TRBJ2-7, with TRBD1 as a possible D gene (6 bases). Trimming pared 5 bases from V and 3 bases from J, leaving 11 bases between. This CDR3 spans 13 amino acids. Germline V gene lookup returns CDR1 WNHNN and CDR2 SYGVQD (reference sequence). CDR3 DNA: TGCGCCAGCAGTCCTGGACAGCTCTACGAGCAGTACTTC. Amino acid sequence: CASSPGQLYEQYF.

The CDR3 sequence is CASRVGGYTDTQYF. CDR3 sequence (DNA): TGTGCCAGCAGGGTGGGAGGGTACACAGATACGCAGTATTTT. The chain employs TRBV2 and TRBJ2-3; 7 nucleotides agree with TRBD2. CDR3 length: 14 amino acids. With 6 bases clipped from V and 2 bases from J, the junction kept 5 bases outside the gene matches. Germline assignment: CDR1 SNHLY and CDR2 FYNNEI.

The V call is TRBV4-3, the J call TRBJ2-1; a weak D match, TRBD1 (6 bases). Germline CDR1 and CDR2: LGHNA and YSLEER. V was trimmed by 0 bases and J by 9 bases, leaving 15 bases between them. CDR3 length: 15 residues. This chain's CDR3 is CASSQDQRGSAEQFF. CDR3 DNA: TGCGCCAGCAGCCAAGATCAGAGGGGGAGTGCTGAGCAGTTCTTC.

The CDR3 coding sequence is TGTGCCAGCAGCTTACTACAGGGGACCTACGAGCAGTACTTC. Amino acids: CASSLLQGTYEQYF. This chain links TRBV5-6 with TRBJ2-7, with 7 bases aligning to TRBD1. J lost 2 bases, V lost 2 bases, and 4 bases had no gene match. The germline gives CDR1 SGHDT, CDR2 YYEEEE. The CDR3 length is 14 residues.

The J gene is TRBJ2-2, the V gene TRBV30; 7 bases map to TRBD1. The CDR3 covers 14 residues. CDR1 GTSNPN and CDR2 SVGIG come from the germline V gene (reference sequence). J was trimmed by 6 bases and V by 4 bases; bases with no gene match: 8. The CDR3 region is CAWNSQGVSGELFF. The CDR3 nucleotides read TGTGCCTGGAATTCCCAGGGGGTGTCCGGGGAGCTGTTTTTT.

The J gene is TRBJ2-3, the V gene TRBV18, with D uncertain. The CDR3 has 15 residues. Looked up from germline, CDR1 is KGHSH and CDR2 is LQKENI. V was pared by 2 bases and J by 2 bases, with 11 bases between. The CDR3 nucleotides are TGTGCCAGCTCACCAAGAGGCGGAAACACAGATACGCAGTATTTT. Its protein is CASSPRGGNTDTQYF.

The chain recombines TRBV25-1 with TRBJ2-2, with D unclear. Germline assignment: CDR1 MGHDK and CDR2 SYGVNS. The CDR3 totals 17 residues. With 5 bases removed from V and 6 bases from J, the gap between germline ends came to 22 bases. The CDR3 DNA sequence: TGTGCCAGCAGTAATCCCCCCGCCGGTACTATTCCCGGGGAGCTGTTTTTT. Amino acids: CASSNPPAGTIPGELFF.

The genes are TRBV18 and TRBJ2-3; weak D call: TRBD1 (6 bases). The CDR3 contains 12 residues. V was clipped by 6 bases and J by 5 bases, with 9 bases between them. The V gene's germline CDR1 is KGHSH and CDR2 LQKENI. The CDR3 protein is CASSTGKDTQYF. The CDR3 DNA reads TGTGCCAGCTCTACAGGGAAAGATACGCAGTATTTT. Variable domain in full (rest from reference TRBV18 and TRBJ2-3): NAGVMQNPRHLVRRRGQEARLRCSPMKGHSHVYWYRQLPEEGLKFMVYLQKENIIDESGMPKERFSAEFPKEGPSILRIQQVVRGDSAAYFCASSTGKDTQYFGPGTRLTVL.

The chain links TRBV7-9 to TRBJ1-1, with no clear D. There are 13 residues in the CDR3. The V end was cut by 5 bases, the J end by 1 base, with 8 bases between. Germline V gene lookup returns CDR1 SEHNR and CDR2 FQNEAQ (reference sequence). The CDR3 DNA sequence: TGTGCCAGCAGCACACGGGGGAACACTGAAGCTTTCTTT. Translating it yields CASSTRGNTEAFF.

The sample holds one count of this clone. The V gene is TRBV27, the J gene TRBJ2-6, with 9 bases that match TRBD1. CDR1 is MNHEY and CDR2 is SMNVEV in the germline V gene (reference sequence). The length of the CDR3 is 19 residues. V was clipped by 7 bases and J by 1 base; unmatched bases: 14. In DNA, the CDR3 is TGTGCCAGCACCTCCGGGACAGGGATCCGGGGGTCTGGGGCCAACGTCCTGACTTTC. This sequence encodes CASTSGTGIRGSGANVLTF.